The 7 T cell receptor beta chains listed next were all sequenced from one sample in a study of blood T cell repertoires in COVID-19. TCRdb's copy holds only in-frame clones and misses some; the assay was immunoSEQ multiplex PCR. The sample carries under 250,000 clones, 80% to 90% recorded once. Sample: PBMCs or T cells enriched from blood (not recorded which). The receptor source for this set is a woman aged 18 to 35 in a cohort exposed to, infected with or recovered from COVID-19 (not recorded which).

V gene TRBV14 combines with J gene TRBJ2-2; D remains ambiguous. V lost 6 bases to trimming and J lost 1 base, with 6 bases between them. The CDR3 spans 13 residues. Germline values: CDR1 SGHDN, CDR2 FVKESK. The chain's CDR3 is CASSQKNTGELFF. The CDR3, as DNA: TGTGCCAGCAGTCAGAAGAACACCGGGGAGCTGTTTTTT.

The rearrangement links TRBV12-5 to TRBJ2-1, with 14 bases identical to TRBD2. Germline values: CDR1 LGHNT, CDR2 FRNRAP. The V and J ends lost 6 bases and 2 bases, in that order; junction bases with no gene match: 6. The CDR3 totals 17 residues. CDR3 coding DNA: TGTGCTAGTGGGGGACTAGCGGGAGTGGACACCTACAATGAGCAGTTCTTC. This translates into CASGGLAGVDTYNEQFF.

This CDR3 is CASSVGNLAGRGEQYF. CDR3 nucleotides: TGTGCCAGCAGCGTAGGGAACCTAGCGGGCCGGGGCGAGCAGTACTTC. The rearrangement uses TRBV9 and TRBJ2-7; 8 bases match TRBD2. The CDR3 has 16 amino acids. J gave up 6 bases and V 0 bases, and 11 bases lay outside the gene matches. Per the germline V gene, CDR1 is SGDLS and CDR2 is YYNGEE.

The gene calls are TRBV2 and TRBJ2-7; no clear D. This CDR3 is built from 11 residues. V lost 5 bases to trimming and J lost 2 bases, with 4 bases between them. CDR1 and CDR2 from the germline V gene are SNHLY and FYNNEI. The CDR3, as DNA: TGTGCCAGCAGTTACACCTACGAGCAGTACTTC. Protein sequence: CASSYTYEQYF.

This chain joins TRBV3-1 (or the pseudogene TRBV3-2) and TRBJ2-2; perhaps TRBD1 as D (6 bases). V gave up 1 base and J gave up 7 bases, with 16 bases separating them. The length of the CDR3 is 16 residues. Germline V CDR1 and CDR2: LGHDT, YNNKEL (reference sequence). CDR3 in amino acids: CASSQVGQGKGGELFF. The CDR3 DNA follows: TGTGCCAGCAGCCAAGTGGGGCAGGGGAAGGGCGGGGAGCTGTTTTTT.

This chain joins TRBV5-1 and TRBJ2-5; 8 positions match TRBD1. Looked up from germline, CDR1 is SGHRS and CDR2 is YFSETQ. After removal of 5 bases from V and 5 bases from J, the junction contained 5 bases not matched to a gene. The CDR3 extends over 13 amino acids. The CDR3 region has the DNA TGCGCCAGCAGTCAGGGGGCCTCTGAGACCCAGTACTTC. It encodes CASSQGASETQYF.

The V gene is TRBV2, the J gene TRBJ2-7; perhaps TRBD2 as D (5 bases). CDR1 and CDR2 from the germline V gene are SNHLY and FYNNEI. The germline V and J ends were trimmed by 4 bases and 6 bases, with 16 bases remaining between them. CDR3 length: 14 residues. The CDR3 sequence is CASSAVTRSREQYF. CDR3 bases: TGTGCCAGCAGTGCAGTCACTAGGTCTCGCGAGCAGTACTTC.